This T cell receptor beta chain was obtained from a study of T cells in Graves' hyperthyroidism and ophthalmopathy. V lost 2 bases to trimming and J lost 6 bases, with 14 bases between them. Germline CDR1 SQVTM, CDR2 ANQGSEA. The CDR3 loop spans 14 amino acids. From RNA transcripts, TCR beta CDR3 regions were amplified. HTBI primers were employed in a first-round RT-PCR of the TCR CDR3. TCRdb itself ran the multiplex PCR reads through MiXCR, one entry per CDR3 protein. Of a few hundred thousand distinct CDR3 sequences listed, roughly 46% are singletons. Sample: peripheral blood or thyroid tissue (not recorded which). This receptor was obtained from a young woman with Graves' hyperthyroidism. The chain joins TRBV29-1 to TRBJ1-5; TRBD1 might be the D (6 bases). The CDR3 region is CSVETGAHSQPQHF. The CDR3 DNA is TGCAGCGTTGAAACGGGGGCGCATAGTCAGCCCCAGCATTTT.